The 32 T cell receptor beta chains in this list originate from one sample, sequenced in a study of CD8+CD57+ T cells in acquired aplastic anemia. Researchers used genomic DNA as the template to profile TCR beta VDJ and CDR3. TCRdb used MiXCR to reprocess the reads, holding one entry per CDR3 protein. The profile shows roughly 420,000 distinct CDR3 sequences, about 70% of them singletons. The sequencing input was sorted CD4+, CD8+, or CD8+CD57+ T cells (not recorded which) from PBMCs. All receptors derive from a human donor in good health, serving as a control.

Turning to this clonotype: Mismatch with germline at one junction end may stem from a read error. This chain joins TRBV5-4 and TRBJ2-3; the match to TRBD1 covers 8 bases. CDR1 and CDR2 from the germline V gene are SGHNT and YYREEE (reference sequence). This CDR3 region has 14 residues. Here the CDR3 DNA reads TGCGCCAGCAGCCACAGGGGGATGGGAGATACGCAGTATTTT. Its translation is CASSHRGMGDTQYF.

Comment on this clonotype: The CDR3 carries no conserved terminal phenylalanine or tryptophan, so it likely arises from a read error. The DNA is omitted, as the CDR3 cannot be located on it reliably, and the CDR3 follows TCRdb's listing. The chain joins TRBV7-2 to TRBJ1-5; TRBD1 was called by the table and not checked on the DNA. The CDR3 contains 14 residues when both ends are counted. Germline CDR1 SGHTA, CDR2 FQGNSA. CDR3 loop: CASSSEGTQYPGPV.

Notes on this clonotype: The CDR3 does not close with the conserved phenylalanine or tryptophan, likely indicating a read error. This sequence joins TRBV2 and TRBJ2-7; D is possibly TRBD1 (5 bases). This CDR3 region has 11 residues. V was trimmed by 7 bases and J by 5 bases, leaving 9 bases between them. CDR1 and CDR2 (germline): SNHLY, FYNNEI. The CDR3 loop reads CASTKQDEQYS. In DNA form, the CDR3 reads TGTGCCAGCACTAAACAGGACGAGCAGTACTCC.

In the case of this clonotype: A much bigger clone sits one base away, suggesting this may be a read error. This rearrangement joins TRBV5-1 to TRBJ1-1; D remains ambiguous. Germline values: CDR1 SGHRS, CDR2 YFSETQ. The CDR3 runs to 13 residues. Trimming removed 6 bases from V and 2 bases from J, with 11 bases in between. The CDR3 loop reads CASTLTRNTEAFF. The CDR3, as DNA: TGCGCCAGCACCCTTACAAGAAACACTGAAGCTTTCTTT.

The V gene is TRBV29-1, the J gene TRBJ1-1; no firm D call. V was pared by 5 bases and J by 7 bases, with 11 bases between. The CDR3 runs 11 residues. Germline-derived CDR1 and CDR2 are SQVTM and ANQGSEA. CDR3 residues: CSVSAGIEAFF. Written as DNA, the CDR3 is TGCAGCGTTTCAGCCGGGATTGAAGCTTTCTTT.

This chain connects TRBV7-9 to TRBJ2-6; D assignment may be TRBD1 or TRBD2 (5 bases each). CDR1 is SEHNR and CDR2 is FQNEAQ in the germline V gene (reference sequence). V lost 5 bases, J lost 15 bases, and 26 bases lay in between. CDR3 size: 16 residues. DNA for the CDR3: TGTGCCAGCAGCCAACACGGGGCCAATGGGGCCCACCACCTGACTTTC. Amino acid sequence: CASSQHGANGAHHLTF.

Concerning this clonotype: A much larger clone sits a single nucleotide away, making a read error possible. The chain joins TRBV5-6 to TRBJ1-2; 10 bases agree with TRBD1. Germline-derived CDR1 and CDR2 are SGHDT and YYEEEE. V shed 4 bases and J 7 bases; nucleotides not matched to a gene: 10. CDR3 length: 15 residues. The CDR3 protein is CASSLRQGALCGYTF. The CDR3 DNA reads TGTGCCAGCAGCCTGAGACAGGGGGCCCTCTGTGGCTACACCTTC.

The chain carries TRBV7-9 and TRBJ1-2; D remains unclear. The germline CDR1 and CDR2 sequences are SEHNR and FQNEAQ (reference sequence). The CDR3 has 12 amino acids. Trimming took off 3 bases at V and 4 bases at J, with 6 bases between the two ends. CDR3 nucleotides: TGTGCCAGCAGCTTCCGCGGCTATGGCTACACCTTC. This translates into CASSFRGYGYTF.

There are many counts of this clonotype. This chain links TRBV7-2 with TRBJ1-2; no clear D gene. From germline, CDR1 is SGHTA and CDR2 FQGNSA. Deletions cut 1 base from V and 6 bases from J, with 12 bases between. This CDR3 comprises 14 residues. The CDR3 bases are TGTGCCAGCAGCTTAGGAAGCAGGTACGATGGCTACACCTTC. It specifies CASSLGSRYDGYTF.

The CDR3 coding sequence is TGCAGTGCTCGGGGGGTACCGGGACCAGATACGCAGTATTTT. Amino acid sequence: CSARGVPGPDTQYF. The rearrangement uses TRBV20-1 and TRBJ2-3, with TRBD2 identical over 7 bases. The V gene's germline CDR1 is DFQATT and CDR2 SNEGSKA (reference sequence). This CDR3 has 14 amino acids. V shed 5 bases and J 4 bases; nucleotides not matched to a gene: 9.

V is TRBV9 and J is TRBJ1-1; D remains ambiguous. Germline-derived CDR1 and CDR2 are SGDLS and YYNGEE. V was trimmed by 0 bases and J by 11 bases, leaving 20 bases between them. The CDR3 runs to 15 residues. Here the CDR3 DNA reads TGTGCCAGCAGCGTAGCGGGAGCCAATGAGCAGATCGCTTTCTTT. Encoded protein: CASSVAGANEQIAFF.

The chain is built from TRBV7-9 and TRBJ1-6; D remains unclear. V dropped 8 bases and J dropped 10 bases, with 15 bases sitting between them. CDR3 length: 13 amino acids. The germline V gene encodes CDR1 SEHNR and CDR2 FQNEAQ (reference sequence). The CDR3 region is CASGAGSGSPLHF. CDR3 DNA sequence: TGTGCCAGCGGCGCAGGTTCTGGGTCACCCCTCCACTTT.

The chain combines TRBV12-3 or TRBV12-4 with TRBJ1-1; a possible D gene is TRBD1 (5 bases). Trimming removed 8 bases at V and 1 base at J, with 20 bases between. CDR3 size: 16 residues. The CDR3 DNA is TGTGCCAGCCAATTATGGATCGGGACGGAGAACACTGAAGCTTTCTTT. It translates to CASQLWIGTENTEAFF.

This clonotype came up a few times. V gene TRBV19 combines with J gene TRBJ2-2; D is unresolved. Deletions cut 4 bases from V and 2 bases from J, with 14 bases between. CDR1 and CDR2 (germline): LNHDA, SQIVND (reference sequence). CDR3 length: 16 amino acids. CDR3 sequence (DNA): TGTGCCAGTAGTAAGGGCTTACTACGAAACACCGGGGAGCTGTTTTTT. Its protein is CASSKGLLRNTGELFF.

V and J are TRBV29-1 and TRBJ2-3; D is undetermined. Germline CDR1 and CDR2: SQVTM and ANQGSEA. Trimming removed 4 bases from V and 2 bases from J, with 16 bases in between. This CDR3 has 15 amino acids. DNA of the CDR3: TGCAGCGTTGGGAAGGAATATGGCTACACAGATACGCAGTATTTT. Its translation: CSVGKEYGYTDTQYF.

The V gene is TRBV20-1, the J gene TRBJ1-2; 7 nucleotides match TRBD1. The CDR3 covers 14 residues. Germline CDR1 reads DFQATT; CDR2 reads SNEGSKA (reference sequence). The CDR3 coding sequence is TGCAGCGTTTGGGCAGGGGGACCTCGCTATGGCTACACCTTC. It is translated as CSVWAGGPRYGYTF.

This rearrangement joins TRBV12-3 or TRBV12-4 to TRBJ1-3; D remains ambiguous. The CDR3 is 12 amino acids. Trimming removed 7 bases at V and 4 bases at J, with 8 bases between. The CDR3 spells CASTKQGNTIYF. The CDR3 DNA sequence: TGTGCCAGCACCAAACAGGGAAACACCATATATTTT.

The CDR3 sequence is CSAGTSGGDEYF. CDR3 nucleotides: TGCAGTGCTGGGACTAGCGGGGGGGATGAGTACTTC. This chain links TRBV20-1 with TRBJ2-7; 16 bases map to TRBD2. The V segment lost 5 bases and the J segment 11 bases; nucleotides outside the gene matches: 3. Germline loops: CDR1 DFQATT, CDR2 SNEGSKA (reference sequence). The length of the CDR3 is 12 residues.

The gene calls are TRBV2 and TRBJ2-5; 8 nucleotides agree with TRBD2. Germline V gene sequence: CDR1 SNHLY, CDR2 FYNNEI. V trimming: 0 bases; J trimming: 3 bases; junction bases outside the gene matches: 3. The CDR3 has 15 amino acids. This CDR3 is CASSEARGEKETQYF. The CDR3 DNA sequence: TGTGCCAGCAGTGAAGCGCGGGGGGAAAAAGAGACCCAGTACTTC.

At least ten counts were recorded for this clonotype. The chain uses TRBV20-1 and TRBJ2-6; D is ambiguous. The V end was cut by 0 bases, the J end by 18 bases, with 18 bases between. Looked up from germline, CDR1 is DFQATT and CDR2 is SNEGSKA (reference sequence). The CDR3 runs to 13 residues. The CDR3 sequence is CSAREGTLPSPTF. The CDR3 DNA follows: TGCAGTGCTAGAGAAGGTACCCTTCCCTCTCCGACTTTC.

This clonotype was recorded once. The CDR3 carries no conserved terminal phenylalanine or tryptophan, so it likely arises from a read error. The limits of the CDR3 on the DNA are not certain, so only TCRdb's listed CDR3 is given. The CDR3 protein is CASSSPRRNTIYP. This chain joins TRBV7-2 and TRBJ1-3. The CDR3 is made up of 13 amino acids, end residues included. Germline V gene sequence: CDR1 SGHTA, CDR2 FQGNSA.

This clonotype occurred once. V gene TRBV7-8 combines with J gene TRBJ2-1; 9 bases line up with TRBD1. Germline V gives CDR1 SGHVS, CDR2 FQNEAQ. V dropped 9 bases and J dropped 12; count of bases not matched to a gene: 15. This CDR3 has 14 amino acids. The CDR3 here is CASSTEGTGRVQFF. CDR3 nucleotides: TGTGCCAGTAGTACCGAAGGGACAGGGAGGGTGCAGTTCTTC.

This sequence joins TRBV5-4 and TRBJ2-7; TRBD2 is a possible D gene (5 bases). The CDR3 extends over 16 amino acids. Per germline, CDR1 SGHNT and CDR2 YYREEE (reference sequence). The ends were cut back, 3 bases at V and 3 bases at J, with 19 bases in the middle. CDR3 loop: CASSSSTRDGNYEQYF. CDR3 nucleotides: TGTGCCAGCAGCTCCTCGACGAGGGATGGCAACTACGAGCAGTACTTC.

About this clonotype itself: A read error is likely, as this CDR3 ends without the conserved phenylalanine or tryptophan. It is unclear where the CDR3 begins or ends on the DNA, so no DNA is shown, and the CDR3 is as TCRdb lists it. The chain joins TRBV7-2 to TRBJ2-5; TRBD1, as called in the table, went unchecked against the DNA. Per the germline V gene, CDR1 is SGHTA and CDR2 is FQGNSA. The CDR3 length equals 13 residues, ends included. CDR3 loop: CASSDARAHSHGY.

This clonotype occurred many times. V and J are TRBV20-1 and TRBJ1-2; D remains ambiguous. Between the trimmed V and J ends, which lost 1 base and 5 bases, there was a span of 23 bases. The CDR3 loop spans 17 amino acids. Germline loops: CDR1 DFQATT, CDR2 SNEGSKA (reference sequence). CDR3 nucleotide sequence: TGCAGTGCTAGAGGTCCCCCGTTCAGGACCGATATATATGGCTACACCTTC. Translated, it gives CSARGPPFRTDIYGYTF.

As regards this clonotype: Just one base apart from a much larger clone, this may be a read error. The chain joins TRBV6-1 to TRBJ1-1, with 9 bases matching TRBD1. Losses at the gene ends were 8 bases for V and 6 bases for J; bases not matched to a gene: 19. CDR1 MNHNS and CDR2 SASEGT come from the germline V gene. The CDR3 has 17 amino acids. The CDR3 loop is CASRLGGQGLKGAEAFF. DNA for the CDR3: TGTGCCAGCCGGCTAGGGGGACAGGGACTTAAGGGCGCTGAAGCTTTCTTT.

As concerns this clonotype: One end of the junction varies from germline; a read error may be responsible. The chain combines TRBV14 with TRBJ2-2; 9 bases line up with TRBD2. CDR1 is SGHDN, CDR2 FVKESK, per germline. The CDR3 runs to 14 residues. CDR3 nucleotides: TGTGCCAGCAGCCAAGGGACTAGCGATAGAGACCCAGTTTTT. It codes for CASSQGTSDRDPVF.

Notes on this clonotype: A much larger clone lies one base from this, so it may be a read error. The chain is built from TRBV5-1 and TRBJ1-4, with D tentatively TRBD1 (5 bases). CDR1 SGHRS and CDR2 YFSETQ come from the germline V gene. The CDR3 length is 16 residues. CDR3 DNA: TGCGCCAGCAGCTTCGTGGGGGTCTTAACTAATGAAAGACTGTTTTTT. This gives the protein CASSFVGVLTNERLFF.

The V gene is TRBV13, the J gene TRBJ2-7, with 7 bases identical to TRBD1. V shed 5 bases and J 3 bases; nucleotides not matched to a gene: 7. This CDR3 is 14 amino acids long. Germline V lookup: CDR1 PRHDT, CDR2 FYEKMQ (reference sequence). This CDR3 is CASSTETGYYEQYF. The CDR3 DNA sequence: TGTGCCAGCAGCACAGAGACAGGGTACTACGAGCAGTACTTC.

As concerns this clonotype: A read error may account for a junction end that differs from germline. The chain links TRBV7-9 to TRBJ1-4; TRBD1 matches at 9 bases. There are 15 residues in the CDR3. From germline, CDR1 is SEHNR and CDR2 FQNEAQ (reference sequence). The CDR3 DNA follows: TGTGCCAGCAGCCTCGGGGACAGGGAGGATGAAAAACTGGTTTTT. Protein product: CASSLGDREDEKLVF.

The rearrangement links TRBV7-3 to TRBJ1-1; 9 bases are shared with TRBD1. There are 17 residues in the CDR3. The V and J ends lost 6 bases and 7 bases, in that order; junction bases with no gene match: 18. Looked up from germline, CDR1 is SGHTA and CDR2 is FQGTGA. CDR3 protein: CASRLQADRGFCGEAFF. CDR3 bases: TGTGCCAGCAGGTTACAGGCCGACAGGGGGTTCTGTGGTGAAGCTTTCTTT.

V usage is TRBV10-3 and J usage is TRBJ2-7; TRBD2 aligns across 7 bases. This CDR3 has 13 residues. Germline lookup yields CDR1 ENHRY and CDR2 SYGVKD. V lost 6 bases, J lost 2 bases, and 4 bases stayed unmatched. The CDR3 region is CAISTSDTYEQYF. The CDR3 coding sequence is TGTGCCATCAGCACTAGCGACACCTACGAGCAGTACTTC.